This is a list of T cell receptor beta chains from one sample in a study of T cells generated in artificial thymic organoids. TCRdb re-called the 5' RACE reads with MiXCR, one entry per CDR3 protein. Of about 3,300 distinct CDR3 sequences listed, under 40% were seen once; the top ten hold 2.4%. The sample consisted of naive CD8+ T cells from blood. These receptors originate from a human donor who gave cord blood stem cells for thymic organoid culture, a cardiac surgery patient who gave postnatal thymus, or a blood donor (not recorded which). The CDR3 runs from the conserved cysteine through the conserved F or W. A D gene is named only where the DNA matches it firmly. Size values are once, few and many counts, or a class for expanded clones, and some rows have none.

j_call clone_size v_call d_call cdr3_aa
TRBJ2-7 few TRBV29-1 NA CSVGRSYEQYF
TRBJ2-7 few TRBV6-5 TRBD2 CASSIAGEAYEQYF
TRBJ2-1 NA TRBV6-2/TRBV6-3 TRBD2 CASSLEREAPTIYNEQFF
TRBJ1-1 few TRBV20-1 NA CSARGHREADTEAFF
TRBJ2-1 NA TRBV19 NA CASSTETNGLSYNEQFF
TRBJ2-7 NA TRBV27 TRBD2 CASSPRLAGGFYEQYF
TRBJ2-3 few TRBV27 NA CASSLLSGSTDTQYF
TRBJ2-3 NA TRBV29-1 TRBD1 CSVTNRGSTDTQYF
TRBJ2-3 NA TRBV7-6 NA CASSPGSTDTQYF
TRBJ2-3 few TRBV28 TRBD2 CASSSASAGGSTDTQYF
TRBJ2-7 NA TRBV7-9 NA CASSQSKLEQYF
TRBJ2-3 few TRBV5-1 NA CASSLADGGGRTDTQYF
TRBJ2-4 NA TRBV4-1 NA CASSQVGSGINAEYF
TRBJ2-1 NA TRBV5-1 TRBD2 CASQLAGEYNEQFF
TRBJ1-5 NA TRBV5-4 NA CASSLLENNQPQHF
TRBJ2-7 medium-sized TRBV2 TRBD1 CASSVGQGADEQYF
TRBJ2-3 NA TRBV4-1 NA CASSQEGVDTQYF
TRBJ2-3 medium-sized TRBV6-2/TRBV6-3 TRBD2 CASSFPSGRGSDTQYF
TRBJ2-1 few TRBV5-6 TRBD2 CASSLVLREGRNEQFF
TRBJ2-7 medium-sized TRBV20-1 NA CSASGRFYEQYF
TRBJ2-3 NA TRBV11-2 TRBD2 CASSLKLAGADTQYF